This T cell receptor (beta chain) was identified during a study of PD-1 blockade in classical Hodgkin lymphoma. The CDR3 contains 15 residues. Trimming at V came to 5 bases and at J to 9 bases, leaving 11 bases not matched to a gene. In germline, CDR1 is SNHLY, CDR2 FYNNEI. Repertoires were generated with immunoSEQ multiplex PCR, while TCRdb's copy carries only in-frame clones and drops some. The sample consists of approximately 20,000 clones, over 65% of them appearing once. Described time point: cycle 4 day 1 (C4D1), after around six weeks of nivolumab. Every patient was affected by relapse after autologous stem cell transplantation, while exposure to brentuximab vedotin was not uniform. In this sample, this clone turned up once.

Sequenced material: peripheral blood mononuclear cells (PBMCs), taken before the fourth cycle of nivolumab. The chain uses TRBV2 and TRBJ2-1, with 9 bases aligning to TRBD2. This receptor was identified in a human donor with classical Hodgkin lymphoma. The CDR3 nucleotides are TGTGCCAGCAGTAGTCCGGCGGGAGGGAGCGGTGAGCAGTTCTTC. It specifies CASSSPAGGSGEQFF.